This T cell receptor (beta chain) derives from a study of early T cells in non-severe SARS-CoV-2 infection. Study background: Chains were unpaired, as sequencing was done on bulk RNA from unsorted whole blood. Study results and limitations: Anti-spike CD8 responses were favored by VDJdb matching, which missed private and CD4 specificities.

The germline V gene encodes CDR1 SEHNR and CDR2 FQNEAQ (reference sequence). The length of the CDR3 is 14 residues. V dropped 5 bases and J dropped 7 bases, with 15 bases sitting between them. Ten or more counts support this clonotype. Antigen: not known. Individual cDNA molecules each received unique molecular identifiers attached to them. Via MiXCR, TCRdb re-called the 5' RACE reads, giving one row per CDR3 protein. The sample lists approximately 47,000 distinct CDR3 sequences, around 6.4% occurring once. The chain is built from TRBV7-9 and TRBJ2-1; D call uncertain. This clonotype was obtained from an adult who was a healthcare worker with PCR-confirmed SARS-CoV-2 infection or an uninfected control (not recorded which). Specimen: whole blood, collected at baseline. The CDR3 spells CASSPLLWPNEQFF. The CDR3 nucleotides read TGTGCCAGCAGCCCTCTCTTGTGGCCTAATGAGCAGTTCTTC. The complete variable domain, with remaining parts taken from reference TRBV7-9 and TRBJ2-1, reads DTGVSQNPRHKITKRGQNVTFRCDPISEHNRLYWYRQTLGQGPEFLTYFQNEAQLEKSRLLSDRFSAERPKGSFSTLEIQRTEQGDSAMYLCASSPLLWPNEQFFGPGTRLTVL.